This is a list of T cell receptor beta chains from one sample in a study of T cells in lung cancer brain metastases. The table came from immunoSEQ multiplex PCR; TCRdb's copy has only in-frame clones and leaves some out. This table has a few thousand clones, about 85% appearing once. The sequencing sample was made of tumor tissue from the primary lung tumor. Receptors were obtained from a man in his 70s with non-small cell lung cancer. CDR3s include the opening cysteine and the closing phenylalanine or tryptophan. D genes are given only for firm matches. Clone size is given for some rows only: seen once, a few or many times, or a class if the clone is expanded.

D gene	J gene	V gene	clone size	CDR3 length	CDR3 DNA	CDR3 protein
.	TRBJ1-3	TRBV4-1	.	15	TGCGCCAGCAGCCAAGATCAGGGGTCTGGAAACACCATATATTTT	CASSQDQGSGNTIYF
.	TRBJ1-6	TRBV30	.	13	.	CAWGQGSNSPLHF
.	TRBJ2-1	TRBV4-2	.	12	TGTGCCAGCAGCCAAGGGGGCAATGAGCAGTTCTTC	CASSQGGNEQFF
.	TRBJ2-3	TRBV4-1	.	14	TGCGCCAGCAGCCAAGACCCCCAGGTAGATACGCAGTATTTT	CASSQDPQVDTQYF
TRBD1	TRBJ1-3	TRBV7-9	.	13	TGTGCCAGCAGAACAGGGGGGGGAAACACCATATATTTT	CASRTGGGNTIYF
TRBD1	TRBJ2-7	TRBV7-6	.	15	TGTGCCAGCAGCCCCTCGACAGGGTGGAACTACGAGCAGTACTTC	CASSPSTGWNYEQYF
TRBD1	TRBJ1-4	TRBV30	.	16	TGTGCCTGGACCATTGGGACAGGGCTTTTTAATGAAAAACTGTTTTTT	CAWTIGTGLFNEKLFF
.	TRBJ2-3	TRBV5-5	.	12	TGTGCCAGCAGCTTCTTATCGGATACGCAGTATTTT	CASSFLSDTQYF
.	TRBJ2-5	TRBV5-4	.	13	TGTGCCAGCAGCTTGGGACTATGGGAGACCCAGTACTTC	CASSLGLWETQYF
TRBD1	TRBJ2-2	TRBV29-1	.	12	TGCAGCGCCGGGACAGGGACCGGGGAGCTGTTTTTT	CSAGTGTGELFF
.	TRBJ1-2	TRBV25-1	.	11	TGTGCCAGCAGTGAATCCAGGGGCTACACCTTC	CASSESRGYTF
TRBD1	TRBJ1-3	TRBV14	once	16	TGTGCCAGCAGCCATGTCGGACAGGGAGCTGGAAACACCATATATTTT	CASSHVGQGAGNTIYF
TRBD1	TRBJ2-4	TRBV27	few	13	TGTGCCAGCGCTCCCCGGGACAGAAACATTCAGTACTTC	CASAPRDRNIQYF
TRBD1	TRBJ1-5	TRBV27	.	15	TGTGCCAGCAGTACCCGACAGGGCTACAATCAGCCCCAGCATTTT	CASSTRQGYNQPQHF
TRBD2	TRBJ2-5	TRBV7-9	.	17	TGTGCCAGCAGCTTTCCCGAGGCGGGAGGGCCTGGAGAGACCCAGTACTTC	CASSFPEAGGPGETQYF
.	TRBJ1-2	TRBV6-5	.	13	TGTGCCAGCAGGACAGTGGACGGCTATGGCTACACCTTC	CASRTVDGYGYTF
TRBD2	TRBJ2-7	TRBV30	.	15	TGTGCCTGGAGCCGGCTTCTTACGGGGGGGGCGCGGCAGTACTTC	CAWSRLLTGGARQYF
.	TRBJ2-3	TRBV14	.	16	TGTGCCAGCAGCGACCATAGGGCTTGGGGCACAGATACGCAGTATTTT	CASSDHRAWGTDTQYF
.	TRBJ1-2	TRBV23-1	.	17	TGCGCCAGCAAAGGGGCAGACCTCTCTTGGCATAACTATGGCTACACCTTC	CASKGADLSWHNYGYTF
TRBD1	TRBJ2-7	TRBV5-1	.	14	TGCGCCAGCAGCTTATTCGACAGGGTCTACGAGCAGTACTTC	CASSLFDRVYEQYF
.	TRBJ2-1	TRBV6-4	.	12	TGTGCCAGCAGTGACTACGGCGATGAGCAGTTCTTC	CASSDYGDEQFF
TRBD1	TRBJ1-4	TRBV6-1	.	14	TGTGCCAGCAGTACGGACAGGGGGCGTGAAAAACTGTTTTTT	CASSTDRGREKLFF
TRBD2	TRBJ2-7	TRBV6-5	.	16	TGTGCCAGCCGTTCTAATCCGGGGGGGAGCTCCTACGAGCAGTACTTC	CASRSNPGGSSYEQYF
TRBD1	TRBJ1-5	TRBV5-1	.	15	TGCACCAGCAGCACATCGACAGGGGAATCCTCGCCCCAGCATTTT	CTSSTSTGESSPQHF
.	TRBJ2-1	TRBV5-4	.	15	TGTGCCAGCAGGGACGGGGGCAGTCCCTACAATGAGCAGTTCTTC	CASRDGGSPYNEQFF
.	TRBJ1-1	TRBV6-5	.	12	TGTGCCAGCACGCAAGGCGGGATAGGGGCTTTCTTT	CASTQGGIGAFF
TRBD1	TRBJ1-4	TRBV11-2	.	16	TGTGCCAGCAGCCCTCGAATAGGGGGCCCCAATGAAAAACTGTTTTTT	CASSPRIGGPNEKLFF
.	TRBJ2-3	TRBV7-9	.	14	TGTGCCAGCAGCCTGGAGATAAGCACAGATACGCAGTATTTT	CASSLEISTDTQYF
TRBD1	TRBJ1-2	TRBV7-2	.	15	TGTGCCAGCAGCCCCCCCTCGGCAGGGGGCTATGGCTACACTTTC	CASSPPSAGGYGYTF
.	TRBJ1-2	TRBV27	.	13	TGTGCCAGCAGTTTATCAGGGTACGATGGCTACACCTTC	CASSLSGYDGYTF
TRBD1	TRBJ1-2	TRBV19	.	15	TGTGCCAGTAGTTTTCGCTCACAGGGGAACTATGGCTACACCTTC	CASSFRSQGNYGYTF
.	TRBJ1-4	TRBV6-5	.	13	TGTGCCAGCAGGGGTGGGGGGAGTGAAAAACTGTTTTTT	CASRGGGSEKLFF
.	TRBJ1-3	TRBV7-9	.	15	TGTGCCAGCAGCTTAGTGACGGGGCTTGGAAACACCATATATTTT	CASSLVTGLGNTIYF
TRBD2	TRBJ2-1	TRBV5-4	.	16	TGTGCCAGCAGCCGTTTGTTGACTAGCGGGATAAATGAGCAGTTCTTC	CASSRLLTSGINEQFF
TRBD1	TRBJ1-5	TRBV5-6	large	15	TGTGCCAGCAGCTTGTGGGGACAGGGGAATCAGCCCCAGCATTTT	CASSLWGQGNQPQHF
.	TRBJ1-5	TRBV7-2	.	13	TGTGCCAGCAGCTTAATGAGGTATCAGCCCCAGCATTTT	CASSLMRYQPQHF
.	TRBJ2-7	TRBV19	few	13	TGTGCCAGTAGTTCGGGGACATTCTACGAGCAGTACTTC	CASSSGTFYEQYF
.	TRBJ2-1	TRBV7-8	.	19	TGTGCCAGCAGCTTAGAAATCTCTTATGGGACCTTCCCTTCCGAGGAGCAGTTCTTC	CASSLEISYGTFPSEEQFF
.	TRBJ2-4	TRBV13	.	12	TGTGCCAGCAGCTTAAGGGGGACGCGTCGGTACTTC	CASSLRGTRRYF
.	TRBJ2-2	TRBV30	.	15	TGTGCCTGGAGTCCTGGGACATCCAACACCGGGGAGCTGTTTTTT	CAWSPGTSNTGELFF
.	TRBJ2-7	TRBV7-9	.	15	TGTGCCAGCAGCTTAGAGGGACCTAGGTCCTACGAGCAGTACTTC	CASSLEGPRSYEQYF
TRBD1	TRBJ2-2	TRBV5-1	.	17	TGCGCCAGCAGCTTGGGGACAGGGGGCTACGTCACCGGGGAGCTGTTTTTT	CASSLGTGGYVTGELFF
TRBD1	TRBJ1-2	TRBV5-4	.	16	TGTGCCAGCAGCTTGGGTACCCGGGACAGTGGAAATGGCTACACCTTC	CASSLGTRDSGNGYTF
TRBD1	TRBJ1-2	TRBV7-9	few	14	TGTGCCAGCAGCTTTGGACAGGGTGGCTCTGGCTACACCTTC	CASSFGQGGSGYTF
.	TRBJ1-2	TRBV5-1	.	14	TGCGCCAGCAGCTCCTGGACAGTTGACTATGGCTACACCTTC	CASSSWTVDYGYTF
.	TRBJ1-2	TRBV19	.	13	TGTGCCAGTAGTATTCGGGAGAACTATGGTTACACCTTC	CASSIRENYGYTF
TRBD1	TRBJ1-1	TRBV2	.	13	TGTGCCAGCAGTGGAAGACAGGGAGGCTCAGCTTTCTTT	CASSGRQGGSAFF
.	TRBJ2-7	TRBV2	.	12	TGTGCCAGCAGTGCTGGACCCTACGAGCAGTACTTC	CASSAGPYEQYF
TRBD1	TRBJ1-1	TRBV9	once	15	TGTGCCAGCAGCGTGGGGGTTCAGGGGGACACTGAAGCTTTCTTT	CASSVGVQGDTEAFF